This TCR beta chain originates from a study of T cell repertoires and HLA-DP antigens. The CDR3 loop spans 14 amino acids. Germline loops: CDR1 SGHAT, CDR2 FQNNGV. Trimming took 5 bases from V and 2 from J; bases not matched to a gene: 4. Notes on the study in general: Against one allele, clones undetected before culture averaged approximately 36%; against the other, 50.6%.

For this clone: The antigen is not known.

TCRdb's table, derived via immunoSEQ multiplex PCR, lists solely in-frame clones and lacks some. Of some 120,000 clones in the sample, nearly 95% are singletons; the top ten hold under 0.35%. The sequence derives from a woman between 18 and 29 years old in good health and CMV-seronegative. This chain links TRBV11-2 with TRBJ2-7, with 9 bases lining up with TRBD2. The sequenced material came from CD4+ T cells from PBMCs. Here the CDR3 DNA reads TGTGCCAGCAGCCCCCTAGCGGGAACCTACGAGCAGTACTTC. Protein sequence: CASSPLAGTYEQYF.